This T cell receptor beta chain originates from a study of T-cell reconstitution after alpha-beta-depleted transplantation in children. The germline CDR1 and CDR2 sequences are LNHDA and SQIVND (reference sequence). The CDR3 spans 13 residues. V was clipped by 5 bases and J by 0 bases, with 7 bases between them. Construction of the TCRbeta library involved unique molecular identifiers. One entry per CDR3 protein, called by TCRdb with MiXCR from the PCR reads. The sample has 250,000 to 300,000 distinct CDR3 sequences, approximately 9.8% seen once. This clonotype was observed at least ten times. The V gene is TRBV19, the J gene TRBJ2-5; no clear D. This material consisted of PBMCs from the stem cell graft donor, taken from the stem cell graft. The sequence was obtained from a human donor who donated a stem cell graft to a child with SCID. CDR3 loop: CASSPGNQETQYF. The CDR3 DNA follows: TGTGCCAGTAGTCCCGGAAACCAAGAGACCCAGTACTTC.